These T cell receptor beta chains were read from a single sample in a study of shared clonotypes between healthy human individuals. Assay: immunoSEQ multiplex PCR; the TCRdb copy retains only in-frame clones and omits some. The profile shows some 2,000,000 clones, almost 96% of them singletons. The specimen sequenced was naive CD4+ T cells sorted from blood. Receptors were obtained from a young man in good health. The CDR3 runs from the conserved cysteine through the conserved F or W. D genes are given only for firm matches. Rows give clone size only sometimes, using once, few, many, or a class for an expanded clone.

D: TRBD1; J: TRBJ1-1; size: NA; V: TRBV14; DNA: TGTGCCAGCAGCCAAGTACGGCCAGGGGGTAGCACTGAAGCTTTCTTT; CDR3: CASSQVRPGGSTEAFF
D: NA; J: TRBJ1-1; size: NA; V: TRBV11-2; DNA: TGTGCCAGCAGCTCGACAAGTATGAACACTGAAGCTTTCTTT; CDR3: CASSSTSMNTEAFF
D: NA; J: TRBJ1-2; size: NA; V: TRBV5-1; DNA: TGCGCCAGCAGCTTGAGTACTAACTATGGCTACACCTTC; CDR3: CASSLSTNYGYTF
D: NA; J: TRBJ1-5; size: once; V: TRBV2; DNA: TGTGCCAGCAGAGTGGATAGCAATCAGCCCCAGCATTTT; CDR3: CASRVDSNQPQHF
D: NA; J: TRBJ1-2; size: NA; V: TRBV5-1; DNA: TGCGCCAGCAGCCCCGCCCAGGGGCCGAACTATGGCTACACCTTC; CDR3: CASSPAQGPNYGYTF
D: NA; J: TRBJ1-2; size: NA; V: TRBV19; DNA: TGTGCCAGTAGTTCAGCGGGCCCTAACTATGGCTACACCTTC; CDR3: CASSSAGPNYGYTF
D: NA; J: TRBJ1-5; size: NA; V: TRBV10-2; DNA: TGCGCCAGCAGTGAGGGGAATCAGCCCCAGCATTTT; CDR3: CASSEGNQPQHF
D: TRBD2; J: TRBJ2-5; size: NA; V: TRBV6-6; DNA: TGTGCCAGCAGTAACGGACTAGCGGGGGGAGGGGAGACCCAGTACTTC; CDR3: CASSNGLAGGGETQYF
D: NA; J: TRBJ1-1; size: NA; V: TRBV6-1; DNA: TGTGCCAGCAGAACAGCATCATCCACTGAAGCTTTCTTT; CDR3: CASRTASSTEAFF
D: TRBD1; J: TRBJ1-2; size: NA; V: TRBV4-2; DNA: TGTGCCAGCAGCCAAAAACAGGGGTTGACAAACTATGGCTACACCTTC; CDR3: CASSQKQGLTNYGYTF
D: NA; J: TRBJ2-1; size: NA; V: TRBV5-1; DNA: TGCGCCAGCACCTTGCTGGGTGAGCAGTTCTTC; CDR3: CASTLLGEQFF
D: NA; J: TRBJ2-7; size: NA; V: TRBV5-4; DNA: TGTGCCAGCAGCTTGGACGGGTCGAGCTCCTACGAGCAGTACTTC; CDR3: CASSLDGSSSYEQYF
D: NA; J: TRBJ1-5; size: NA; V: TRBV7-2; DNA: TGTGCCAGCAGCTTAAATTACAGCCCCAATCAGCCCCAGCATTTT; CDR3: CASSLNYSPNQPQHF
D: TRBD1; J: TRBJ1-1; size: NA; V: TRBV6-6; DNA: TGTGCCAGCAGTCCCAGGGGGCGAAGCACTGAAGCTTTCTTT; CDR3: CASSPRGRSTEAFF
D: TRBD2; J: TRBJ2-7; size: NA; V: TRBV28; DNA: TGTGCCAGCAGTTATACTCTACTAGCGGGGGGGCCAAGGTCCTACGAGCAGTACTTC; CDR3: CASSYTLLAGGPRSYEQYF
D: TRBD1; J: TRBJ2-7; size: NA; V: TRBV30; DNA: TGTGCCTGGACCGCTGGGACAGGGGGGGGTGGGGAGCAGTACTTC; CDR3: CAWTAGTGGGGEQYF
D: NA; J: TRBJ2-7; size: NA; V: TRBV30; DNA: TGTGCCTGGAGTGGCGAAGTGAACTCCTACGAGCAGTACTTC; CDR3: CAWSGEVNSYEQYF
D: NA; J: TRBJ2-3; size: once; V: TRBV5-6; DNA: TGTGCCAGCAGCTTTGTGGAGAAAAGGATTTCAGATACGCAGTATTTT; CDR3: CASSFVEKRISDTQYF
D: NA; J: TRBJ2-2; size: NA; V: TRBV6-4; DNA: TGTGCCAGCACCTCCTTCGAGGGGGCCGGGGAGCTGTTTTTT; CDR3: CASTSFEGAGELFF
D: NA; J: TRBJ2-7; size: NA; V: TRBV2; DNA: TGTGCCAGCAGTGGGCAGGGTCTAGCCGAGCAGTACTTC; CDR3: CASSGQGLAEQYF
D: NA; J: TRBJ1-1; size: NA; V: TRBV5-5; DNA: TGTGCCAGCAGCCGGGCCGGGGCTGAAGCTTTCTTT; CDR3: CASSRAGAEAFF
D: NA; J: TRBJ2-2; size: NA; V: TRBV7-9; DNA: TGTGCCAGCAGCCCCATAGGGGGGCGGGACACCGGGGAGCTGTTTTTT; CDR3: CASSPIGGRDTGELFF
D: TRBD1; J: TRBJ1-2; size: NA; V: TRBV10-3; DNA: TGTGCCATCAGTGAGAGGACAGGGGTAGGCTACACCTTC; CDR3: CAISERTGVGYTF
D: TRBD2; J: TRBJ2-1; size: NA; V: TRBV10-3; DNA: TGTGCCATCAGTGAGTCGGGGGAGGGGAATGAGCAGTTCTTC; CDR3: CAISESGEGNEQFF
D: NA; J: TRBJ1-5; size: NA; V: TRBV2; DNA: TGTGCCAGCAGTGAGAGGAGGCAGGGACCCAAAAGCAATCAGCCCCAGCATTTT; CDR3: CASSERRQGPKSNQPQHF
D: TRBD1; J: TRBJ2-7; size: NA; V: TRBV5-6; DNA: TGTGCCAGCAGGAAGACAGGGTTAGGGCCCTACGAGCAGTACTTC; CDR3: CASRKTGLGPYEQYF
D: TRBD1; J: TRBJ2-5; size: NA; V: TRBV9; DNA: TGTGCCAGCAGCGTAGCACAGGGGGAAGAGACCCAGTACTTC; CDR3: CASSVAQGEETQYF
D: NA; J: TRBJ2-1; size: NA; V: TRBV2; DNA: TGTGCCAGCCACCGGGACACCACTTACAATGAGCAGTTCTTC; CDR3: CASHRDTTYNEQFF
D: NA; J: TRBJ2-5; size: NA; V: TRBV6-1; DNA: TGTGCCAGCAGTGTTCCGGCAGGACAAGAGACCCAGTACTTC; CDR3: CASSVPAGQETQYF
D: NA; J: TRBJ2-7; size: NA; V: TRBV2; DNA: TGTGCCAGCAGCAATGATGTGGGTAGCTCCTACGAGCAGTACTTC; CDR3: CASSNDVGSSYEQYF
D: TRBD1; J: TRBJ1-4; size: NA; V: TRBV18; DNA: TGTGCCAGCTCACCACCGACAGGGGGGACAACTAATGAAAAACTGTTTTTT; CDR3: CASSPPTGGTTNEKLFF
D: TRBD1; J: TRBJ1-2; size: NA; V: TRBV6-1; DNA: TGTGCCAGCAGTGAACGGACAGGCGGCTACACCTTC; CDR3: CASSERTGGYTF
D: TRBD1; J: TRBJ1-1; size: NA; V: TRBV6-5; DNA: TGTGCCAGCAGTTACGCCCCCGCCCCAGGGGGCACTGAAGCTTTCTTT; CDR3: CASSYAPAPGGTEAFF
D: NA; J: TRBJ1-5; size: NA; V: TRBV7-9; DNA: TGTGCCAGCAGCGCCTTTGGGGAGCCTCAGCCCCAGCATTTT; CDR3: CASSAFGEPQPQHF
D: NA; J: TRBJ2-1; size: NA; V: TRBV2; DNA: TGTGCCAGCAGTGTAGACTCCTACAATGAGCAGTTCTTC; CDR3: CASSVDSYNEQFF
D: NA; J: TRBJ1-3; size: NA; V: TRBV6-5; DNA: TGTGCCAGCAGTTACTCGAGCTCTGGAAACACCATATATTTT; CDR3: CASSYSSSGNTIYF
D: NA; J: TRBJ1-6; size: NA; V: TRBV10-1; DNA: TGCGCCACGCTCGCCGGGATGTATAATTCACCCCTCCACTTT; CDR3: CATLAGMYNSPLHF
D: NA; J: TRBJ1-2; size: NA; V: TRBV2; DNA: TGTGCCAGCAGACCTCTAGCAGGGAACTATGGCTACACCTTC; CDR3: CASRPLAGNYGYTF
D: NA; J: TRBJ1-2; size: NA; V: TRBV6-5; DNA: TGTGCCAGCAGTCAGGGAGTTGGCTACACCTTC; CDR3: CASSQGVGYTF
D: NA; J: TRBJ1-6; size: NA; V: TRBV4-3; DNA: TGCGCCAGCAGCCAAGAAGGTCCCCTCCACTTT; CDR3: CASSQEGPLHF
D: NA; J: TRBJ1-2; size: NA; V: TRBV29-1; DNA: TGCAGCGTTGCCCAGGTTGGCTACACCTTC; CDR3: CSVAQVGYTF
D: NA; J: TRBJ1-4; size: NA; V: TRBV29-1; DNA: TGCAGCGTTGTCGGAGCAACTAATGAAAAACTGTTTTTT; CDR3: CSVVGATNEKLFF
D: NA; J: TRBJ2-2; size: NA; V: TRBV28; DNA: TGTGCCAGCCGGTTGGAAGGAGCCGGGGAGCTGTTTTTT; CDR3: CASRLEGAGELFF
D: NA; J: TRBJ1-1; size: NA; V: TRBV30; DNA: TGTGCCTGGAGTGCGCTGGGCATGAACACTGAAGCTTTCTTT; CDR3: CAWSALGMNTEAFF
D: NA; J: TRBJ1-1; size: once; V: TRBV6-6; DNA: TGTGCCAGCAGCCCACAGATTTTGGGGAACACTGAAGCTTTCTTT; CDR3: CASSPQILGNTEAFF
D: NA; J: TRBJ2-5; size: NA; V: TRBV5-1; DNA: TGCGCCAGCAGCTTGTCAGTCGGGCTCCAAGAGACCCAGTACTTC; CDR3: CASSLSVGLQETQYF
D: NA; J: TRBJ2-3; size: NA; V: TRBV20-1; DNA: TGCAGTGCCTTCCTTCTTAATACGCAGTATTTT; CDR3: CSAFLLNTQYF
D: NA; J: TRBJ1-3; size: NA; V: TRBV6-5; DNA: TGTGCCAGCAGTTCGCGACAGACGGGAAACACCATATATTTT; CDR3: CASSSRQTGNTIYF
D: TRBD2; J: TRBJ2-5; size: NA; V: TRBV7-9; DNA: TGTGCCAGCAGCTTAGGGTATAGGACTAGCGGGACCGACCAAGAGACCCAGTACTTC; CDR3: CASSLGYRTSGTDQETQYF
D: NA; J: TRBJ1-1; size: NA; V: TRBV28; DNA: TGTGCCAGCAGGGTAAACGTGGGGACTGAAGCTTTCTTT; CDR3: CASRVNVGTEAFF
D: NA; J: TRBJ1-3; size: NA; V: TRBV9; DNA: TGTGCCAGCAGCGTAGCTCCCTATGACAACTCTGGAAACACCATATATTTT; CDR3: CASSVAPYDNSGNTIYF
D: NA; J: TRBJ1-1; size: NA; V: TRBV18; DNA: TGTGCCAGCTCACCAACCGTCCGCACTGAAGCTTTCTTT; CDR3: CASSPTVRTEAFF
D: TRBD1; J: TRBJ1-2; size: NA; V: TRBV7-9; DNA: TGTGCCAGCAGCTTAGCCTCCGGGACAGGGGCCTATGGCTACACCTTC; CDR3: CASSLASGTGAYGYTF